Shown below are 29 T cell receptor beta chains from a single sample sequenced in a study of blood T cells in healthy people across ages (dated by TCRdb to between 2015 and 2016). The receptor library was made with 5' RACE. Sequencing relied on an Illumina HiSeq 2500. A second 7 to 11 cycle PCR used a sample-barcoded 5' primer and a J-beta primer mix. TCRdb ran its own pipeline on the public reads, namely fastp trimming at Q25 and MiXCR clone calling, and kept in-frame beta chains. Rows matching on CDR3 protein sequence are summarized as one entry with the most common DNA and genes. Recorded for this sample are 450,000 to 650,000 distinct CDR3 sequences; 20% to 30% of them occurred a single time. Just over 8.5% of the sample belongs to the ten largest clones. The same specimen was also included in a second study, on T cells of mothers and their children.

Sequencing input: blood. These receptors originate from a boy younger than 18 in good health.

The chain couples TRBV20-1 to TRBJ2-1; 7 bases map to TRBD2. The length of the CDR3 is 13 residues. CDR1 and CDR2 from the germline V gene are DFQATT and SNEGSKA (reference sequence). Germline trimming cut 7 bases from V and 4 bases from J; bases unmatched to any gene: 7. CDR3 sequence reads: CSGGGSLYNEQFF. In nucleotides, the CDR3 is TGCAGTGGAGGCGGGAGTCTTTACAATGAGCAGTTCTTC.

This clonotype appeared once. This chain connects TRBV21-1 to TRBJ2-3; no DNA check was done on the table's D call, TRBD2. TRBV21-1 is annotated as a pseudogene. The CDR3 is made up of 15 amino acids. The CDR3 is CASSYGRAGTDTQYF. The CDR3 region has the DNA TGTGCCAGCAGCTACGGGAGGGCCGGCACAGATACGCAGTATTTT.

There are a few counts of this clonotype. The V and J genes are TRBV5-1 and TRBJ2-5; 7 nucleotides line up with TRBD1. Germline values: CDR1 SGHRS, CDR2 YFSETQ. V lost 5 bases and J lost 11; bases outside the gene matches: 18. This CDR3 has 15 amino acids. The CDR3 bases are TGCGCCAGCAGTTCGACCGACAGGGTATCGAGAGAGCAGTACTTC. It is translated as CASSSTDRVSREQYF.

V is TRBV3-1 and J is TRBJ2-7; 8 bases are shared with TRBD1. CDR1 is LGHDT and CDR2 is YNNKEL in the germline V gene (reference sequence). The ends lost 5 bases at V and 6 bases at J; junction bases unmatched: 15. The CDR3 runs 16 residues. The CDR3 coding sequence is TGTGCCAGCAGCTCCCGTCCCGGGACAGGTCCCCTCGAGCAGTACTTC. Translating it yields CASSSRPGTGPLEQYF.

This clonotype has a handful of counts. The DNA is left out, because the CDR3 cannot be placed on it with certainty; the CDR3 is given as TCRdb lists it. The chain combines TRBV29-1 with TRBJ1-1; TRBD1 is the table's D call, not checked against the DNA. The CDR3 contains 12 residues when both ends are counted. Looked up from germline, CDR1 is SQVTM and CDR2 is ANQGSEA. The CDR3: CSVDPSSGPAFF.

The chain recombines TRBV7-9 with TRBJ1-1; no clear D. Germline V gives CDR1 SEHNR, CDR2 FQNEAQ (reference sequence). This CDR3 is built from 16 residues. The V and J ends lost 0 bases and 1 base respectively, with 12 bases between them. The CDR3 DNA follows: TGTGCCAGCAGCTTAGCTGTCGGTGCGACGAACACTGAAGCTTTCTTT. Translating gives CASSLAVGATNTEAFF.

A few counts support this clonotype. This chain connects TRBV24-1 to TRBJ2-1, with D perhaps matching TRBD2 (6 bases). V dropped 3 bases and J dropped 8 bases, with 28 bases sitting between them. CDR1 and CDR2 from the germline V gene are KGHDR and SFDVKD. The CDR3 totals 19 residues. The CDR3 DNA is TGTGCCACCAGTGATGACGACACCTATAGGAGCGGGCAAGGGGATGAGCAGTTCTTC. It codes for CATSDDDTYRSGQGDEQFF.

This clonotype showed up just a few times. J is TRBJ2-3 and V is TRBV6-6; D uncertain. Trimming pared 2 bases from V and 1 base from J, leaving 7 bases between. Germline loops: CDR1 MNHNY, CDR2 SVGAGI (reference sequence). The CDR3 is made up of 14 amino acids. DNA for the CDR3: TGTGCCAGCAGTTACCCCGCGGGCACAGATACGCAGTATTTT. Its protein is CASSYPAGTDTQYF.

This clonotype has only a few counts. The chain has TRBV7-2 and TRBJ1-2, with 10 bases matching TRBD1. The V segment lost 2 bases and the J segment 4 bases; nucleotides outside the gene matches: 4. The CDR3 has 15 amino acids. From germline, CDR1 is SGHTA and CDR2 FQGNSA. As DNA, the CDR3 is TGTGCCAGCAGCTTAAGTGGACAGGGGGGCTATGGCTACACCTTC. Protein: CASSLSGQGGYGYTF.

This clonotype appeared a few times. This chain uses TRBV18 with TRBJ2-3; D gene unclear. The CDR3 length is 14 residues. V was shortened by 4 bases and J by 2 bases, with 10 bases between the two germline ends. The germline V gene encodes CDR1 KGHSH and CDR2 LQKENI. Here the CDR3 reads CASSRPRSTDTQYF. For the CDR3, the DNA is TGTGCCAGCTCACGGCCCAGATCCACAGATACGCAGTATTTT.

The chain is built from TRBV7-9 and TRBJ1-2, with D maybe TRBD1 (5 bases). CDR3 size: 12 residues. Trimming removed 5 bases at V and 6 bases at J, with 10 bases between. Germline V gives CDR1 SEHNR, CDR2 FQNEAQ (reference sequence). The CDR3 DNA follows: TGTGCCAGCAGCCCAGTGGGGCATGGCTACACCTTC. This sequence encodes CASSPVGHGYTF.

This clonotype turned up a few times. The chain uses TRBV9 and TRBJ2-3, with D unclear. The V gene's germline CDR1 is SGDLS and CDR2 YYNGEE. V lost 4 bases and J lost 4, with 16 bases in between. The CDR3 runs 15 residues. The CDR3 region has the DNA TGTGCCAGCAGCCCAGACCCCCTAACACCAGATACGCAGTATTTT. It specifies CASSPDPLTPDTQYF.

The chain recombines TRBV6-1 with TRBJ2-7; D unresolved. CDR3 length equals 15 residues. The germline gives CDR1 MNHNS, CDR2 SASEGT. V dropped 0 bases and J dropped 0 bases, with 9 bases sitting between them. CDR3 bases: TGTGCCAGCAGTGAAGCCGTAGCCAGCTCCTACGAGCAGTACTTC. Translating it yields CASSEAVASSYEQYF.

This clonotype was seen a handful of times. The J gene is TRBJ1-1, the V gene TRBV7-6; D gene uncertain. CDR1 and CDR2 from the germline V gene are SGHVS and FNYEAQ. V was pared by 3 bases and J by 5 bases, with 19 bases between. CDR3 length: 16 amino acids. The CDR3 reads CASSLGDTLGKTEAFF. The CDR3 nucleotides are TGTGCCAGCAGCTTGGGTGATACCCTAGGGAAGACTGAAGCTTTCTTT. The whole variable domain, filled in from reference TRBV7-6 and TRBJ1-1, reads GAGVSQSPRYKVTKRGQDVALRCDPISGHVSLYWYRQALGQGPEFLTYFNYEAQQDKSGLPNDRFSAERPEGSISTLTIQRTEQRDSAMYRCASSLGDTLGKTEAFFGQGTRLTVV.

The rearrangement joins TRBV6-4 to TRBJ1-5; D is undetermined. V lost 2 bases, J lost 2 bases, and 19 bases lay in between. Germline CDR1 is MRHNA and CDR2 is SNTAGT. This CDR3 region has 18 residues. CDR3 nucleotides: TGTGCCAGCAGTGACGATAGACATGGTTTTTGGGGCAATCAGCCCCAGCATTTT. It codes for CASSDDRHGFWGNQPQHF.

This clonotype was found a few times. The chain uses TRBV19 and TRBJ2-7; D unclear. V dropped 5 bases and J dropped 0 bases, with 14 bases sitting between them. The germline CDR1 and CDR2 sequences are LNHDA and SQIVND (reference sequence). The length of the CDR3 is 15 residues. As DNA, the CDR3 is TGTGCCAGTAGTTCCTCCCGTCGCCGCTCCTACGAGCAGTACTTC. Its protein product is CASSSSRRRSYEQYF.

The chain carries TRBV20-1 and TRBJ2-5; the match to TRBD2 covers 9 bases. Germline lookup yields CDR1 DFQATT and CDR2 SNEGSKA (reference sequence). Trimming cost V 0 bases and J 4 bases; bases outside gene matches: 9. The CDR3 covers 16 residues. In nucleotides, the CDR3 is TGCAGTGCTAGAGATTGGGGGCGGGGGGGCCCAGAGACCCAGTACTTC. Translation: CSARDWGRGGPETQYF.

This clonotype was found once. A junction boundary mismatches the germline segment, possibly from a read error. The chain uses TRBV9 and TRBJ1-1, with D tentatively TRBD1 (5 bases). Per germline, CDR1 SGDLS and CDR2 YYNGEE. This CDR3 is 13 amino acids long. CDR3 region: CAGSVGGLTEAFF. In DNA, the CDR3 is TGTGCCGGCAGCGTGGGGGGTTTAACTGAAGCTTTCTTT. Variable domain in full (rest from reference TRBV9 and TRBJ1-1): DSGVTQTPKHLITATGQRVTLRCSPRSGDLSVYWYQQSLDQGLQFLIQYYNGEERAKGNILERFSAQQFPDLHSELNLSSLELGDSALYFCAGSVGGLTEAFFGQGTRLTVV.

This clonotype was seen ten or more times. The gene calls are TRBV29-1 and TRBJ2-1, with TRBD2 identical over 16 bases. Per germline, CDR1 SQVTM and CDR2 ANQGSEA. The CDR3 length is 15 residues. With V trimmed by 7 bases and J by 7 bases, 7 bases remained unmatched. Here the CDR3 DNA reads TGCAGCGCGGAAGGGACTAGCGGGAGGGTAAATGAGCAGTTCTTC. Translating gives CSAEGTSGRVNEQFF.

The rearrangement joins TRBV6-2 or TRBV6-3 to TRBJ1-5, with 8 positions matching TRBD1. Germline V gene lookup returns CDR1 MNHEY and CDR2 SVGEGT. This CDR3 has 17 residues. The junction had 5 bases not matched to a gene; V was cut back by 0 bases and J by 1 base. Written as DNA, the CDR3 is TGTGCCAGCAGTTACTCCATAAGACAGGGGAGCAATCAGCCCCAGCATTTT. It codes for CASSYSIRQGSNQPQHF.

This clonotype was counted a few times. The CDR3 DNA is TGCGCCAGCAGGACAGGGGAGGCCGGGGAGCTGTTTTTT. Amino acids: CASRTGEAGELFF. The chain joins TRBV5-1 to TRBJ2-2, with 8 bases lining up with TRBD1. Looked up from germline, CDR1 is SGHRS and CDR2 is YFSETQ. V lost 5 bases, J lost 6 bases, and 3 bases stayed unmatched. The CDR3 sequence is 13 residues long.

This chain connects TRBV7-8 to TRBJ2-5, with a possible D match to TRBD1 (5 bases). Trimming took 6 bases from V and 2 from J, leaving 13 bases between them. CDR1 SGHVS and CDR2 FQNEAQ come from the germline V gene. The CDR3 sequence is 14 residues long. CDR3 residues: CASRPRVRQETQYF. CDR3 sequence (DNA): TGTGCCAGCAGGCCCAGGGTCCGTCAAGAGACCCAGTACTTC.

This clonotype was seen a handful of times. The J gene is TRBJ2-7, the V gene TRBV4-1; TRBD1 matches 8 bases. The CDR3 runs to 15 residues. The V segment lost 4 bases and the J segment 6 bases; nucleotides outside the gene matches: 11. Germline lookup yields CDR1 MGHRA and CDR2 YSYEKL. The CDR3, as DNA: TGCGCCAGCAGCCTAACGGACAGGGCGGGCGGCGAGCAGTACTTC. This sequence encodes CASSLTDRAGGEQYF.

V usage is TRBV7-6 and J usage is TRBJ2-7, with 12 bases that match TRBD2. The V segment lost 5 bases and the J segment 4 bases; nucleotides outside the gene matches: 6. This CDR3 has 15 amino acids. Germline assignment: CDR1 SGHVS and CDR2 FNYEAQ. CDR3 amino acids: CASSAWTSGVYEQYF. In DNA, the CDR3 is TGTGCCAGCAGCGCATGGACTAGCGGGGTTTACGAGCAGTACTTC.

The chain has TRBV7-8 and TRBJ1-1, with 9 bases identical to TRBD1. The V gene end was trimmed by 1 base and the J gene end by 0 bases; junction bases not matched to a gene: 15. This CDR3 region has 20 residues. The germline gives CDR1 SGHVS, CDR2 FQNEAQ. The CDR3 DNA sequence: TGTGCCAGCAGCTTAGGTAAACCGGGACAGGGAAAATTTATGAACACTGAAGCTTTCTTT. Translation: CASSLGKPGQGKFMNTEAFF.

The CDR3 nucleotides read TGTGCCAGCAGTTCACGTCTCGGGAGACCCGGGGAGACCCAGTACTTC. Its translation is CASSSRLGRPGETQYF. The chain combines TRBV27 with TRBJ2-5; the D gene is possibly TRBD2 (6 bases). V lost 4 bases and J lost 5, with 20 bases in between. Germline CDR1 and CDR2: MNHEY and SMNVEV (reference sequence). The CDR3 extends over 16 amino acids.

The genes are TRBV27 and TRBJ2-7, with 10 nucleotides matching TRBD1. This CDR3 is built from 15 residues. The germline CDR1 and CDR2 sequences are MNHEY and SMNVEV (reference sequence). Trimming cost V 7 bases and J 2 bases; bases outside gene matches: 8. The CDR3 reads CASKDRGPGPYEQYF. Written as DNA, the CDR3 is TGTGCCAGCAAAGACAGGGGGCCGGGTCCCTACGAGCAGTACTTC.

This chain connects TRBV7-2 to TRBJ1-5; TRBD1 might be the D (6 bases). Germline V gives CDR1 SGHTA, CDR2 FQGNSA. The V gene lost 4 bases and the J gene lost 2 bases, with 9 bases spanning the gap. This CDR3 comprises 14 residues. The CDR3 reads CASSYREGNQPQHF. In nucleotides, the CDR3 is TGTGCCAGCAGCTACAGGGAGGGCAATCAGCCCCAGCATTTT. The entire variable domain, with the rest obtained from reference TRBV7-2 and TRBJ1-5, is as follows: GAGVSQSPSNKVTEKGKDVELRCDPISGHTALYWYRQSLGQGLEFLIYFQGNSAPDKSGLPSDRFSAERTGGSVSTLTIQRTQQEDSAVYLCASSYREGNQPQHFGDGTRLSIL.

V and J are TRBV9 and TRBJ1-4; no definite D call. The V gene lost 0 bases and the J gene lost 3 bases, with 6 bases spanning the gap. Germline V CDR1 and CDR2: SGDLS, YYNGEE. The CDR3 length is 14 residues. The DNA for the CDR3 is TGTGCCAGCAGCGTAGCTAGAGCTAATGAAAAACTGTTTTTT. Its protein is CASSVARANEKLFF.